These 12 T cell receptor beta chains originate from one sample sequenced in a study of shared clonotypes between healthy human individuals. Sequencing used immunoSEQ multiplex PCR; TCRdb keeps in-frame clones, though not all of them. The sample contains millions of clones, about 95% of which appear only once. The naive CD8 population came from CD45RO-negative cells selected for CCR7, without terminally differentiated effector memory CD45RA+ cells. Sequencing was done on a sample of naive CD8+ T cells sorted from blood. The receptors originated from a man aged 18 to 30 in good health.

The chain couples TRBV7-8 to TRBJ2-1; D not certain. The CDR3 covers 17 residues. The ends were cut back, 3 bases at V and 2 bases at J, with 17 bases in the middle. The V gene's germline CDR1 is SGHVS and CDR2 FQNEAQ. The chain's CDR3 is CASSFPGRTTPYNEQFF. The CDR3 DNA sequence: TGTGCCAGCAGCTTCCCTGGTCGGACCACGCCCTACAATGAGCAGTTCTTC.

The V and J genes are TRBV7-9 and TRBJ1-2; 10 bases fit TRBD1. The J segment lost 8 bases and the V segment lost 2 bases, leaving 8 bases of the junction unmatched. The V gene's germline CDR1 is SEHNR and CDR2 FQNEAQ (reference sequence). This CDR3 is built from 15 residues. DNA for the CDR3: TGTGCCAGCAGCTTATCGACAGGGGGCTCAGTCGGCTACACCTTC. The encoded protein is CASSLSTGGSVGYTF.

The chain carries TRBV6-5 and TRBJ2-7; 8 positions agree with TRBD1. The ends lost 6 bases at V and 1 base at J; junction bases unmatched: 5. The V gene's germline CDR1 is MNHEY and CDR2 SVGAGI. The CDR3 totals 14 residues. CDR3 amino acids: CASSRTGNSYEQYF. The CDR3 DNA is TGTGCCAGCAGCCGGACAGGGAATTCCTACGAGCAGTACTTC.

The chain employs TRBV19 and TRBJ1-2; D is uncertain. V lost 8 bases and J lost 3, with 13 bases in between. Germline V gene sequence: CDR1 LNHDA, CDR2 SQIVND (reference sequence). This CDR3 spans 13 amino acids. DNA of the CDR3: TGTGCCAGTTTGGACCCTATGGACTATGGCTACACCTTC. It encodes CASLDPMDYGYTF. Filled out from reference TRBV19 and TRBJ1-2, the complete variable domain reads DGGITQSPKYLFRKEGQNVTLSCEQNLNHDAMYWYRQDPGQGLRLIYYSQIVNDFQKGDIAEGYSVSREKKESFPLTVTSAQKNPTAFYLCASLDPMDYGYTFGSGTRLTVV.

This rearrangement joins TRBV6-6 to TRBJ1-4; D gene unclear. CDR3 size: 13 residues. Germline V gene sequence: CDR1 MNHNY, CDR2 SVGAGI (reference sequence). V lost 7 bases to trimming and J lost 0 bases, with 6 bases between them. In nucleotides, the CDR3 is TGTGCCAGCAATCTAGCAACTAATGAAAAACTGTTTTTT. Amino acids: CASNLATNEKLFF.

This rearrangement joins TRBV9 to TRBJ2-7; 9 bases are shared with TRBD2. The CDR3 contains 15 residues. Germline CDR1 and CDR2: SGDLS and YYNGEE. The ends lost 2 bases at V and 8 bases at J; junction bases unmatched: 11. Written as DNA, the CDR3 is TGTGCCAGCAGCGTTAACCCGGGACTAGCTGTTAAGCAGTACTTC. This sequence encodes CASSVNPGLAVKQYF.

The chain couples TRBV4-1 to TRBJ2-3, with TRBD2 matching 9 bases. The CDR3 contains 17 residues. Germline V gene data show CDR1 as MGHRA and CDR2 as YSYEKL. V dropped 1 base and J dropped 4; count of bases not matched to a gene: 9. Here the CDR3 reads CASSQVSSGIRSDTQYF. In nucleotides, the CDR3 is TGCGCCAGCAGCCAAGTCTCTAGCGGGATACGGTCAGATACGCAGTATTTT.

The chain carries TRBV7-9 and TRBJ1-1; the match to TRBD1 covers 7 bases. Germline-derived CDR1 and CDR2 are SEHNR and FQNEAQ (reference sequence). The CDR3 has 14 residues. V shed 8 bases, J shed 7 bases, and the junction held 13 bases outside the gene matches. DNA for the CDR3: TGTGCCAGCGATGAGGGGGCGGGTCTCGGTGAAGCTTTCTTT. This gives the protein CASDEGAGLGEAFF.

The genes are TRBV28 and TRBJ2-5; TRBD1 aligns across 11 bases. Germline V gene lookup returns CDR1 MDHEN and CDR2 SYDVKM. This CDR3 region has 15 residues. The V and J ends lost 5 bases and 1 base, in that order; junction bases with no gene match: 3. The CDR3 protein is CASSPGTGGQETQYF. The CDR3, as DNA: TGTGCCAGCAGTCCCGGGACAGGGGGCCAAGAGACCCAGTACTTC.

V is TRBV27 and J is TRBJ2-1, with a weak D call TRBD2 (5 bases). Trimming took 2 bases from V and 9 from J, leaving 8 bases between them. The length of the CDR3 is 12 residues. Germline V gene lookup returns CDR1 MNHEY and CDR2 SMNVEV (reference sequence). The chain's CDR3 is CASSLEGSEQFF. The CDR3 bases are TGTGCCAGCAGTTTAGAGGGCTCTGAGCAGTTCTTC.

This chain uses TRBV4-3 with TRBJ2-3, with D tentatively TRBD1 (6 bases). Germline V gene data show CDR1 as LGHNA and CDR2 as YSLEER. The germline V and J ends were trimmed by 6 bases and 5 bases, with 15 bases remaining between them. This CDR3 has 14 residues. The CDR3 protein is CASSHGDNLDTQYF. Written as DNA, the CDR3 is TGCGCCAGCAGTCACGGGGACAACCTAGATACGCAGTATTTT.

This chain connects TRBV30 to TRBJ1-6; the D gene is possibly TRBD1 (5 bases). This CDR3 spans 12 amino acids. Per germline, CDR1 GTSNPN and CDR2 SVGIG (reference sequence). V was shortened by 1 base and J by 9 bases, with 7 bases between the two germline ends. DNA for the CDR3: TGTGCCTGGAGTGACGGGGGTTCACCCCTCCACTTT. This gives the protein CAWSDGGSPLHF.